The 12 T cell receptor beta chains below were found in one sample sequenced in a study of T-cell reconstitution after alpha-beta-depleted transplantation in children. Using unique molecular identifiers, the investigators prepared the TCRbeta library. MiXCR, applied by TCRdb to the PCR reads, yields one record per CDR3 protein. The sample has 200,000 to 300,000 distinct CDR3 sequences; more than 10% are singletons. The source material was PBMCs from the stem cell graft donor, sampled from the stem cell graft. The receptors derive from a human donor who donated a stem cell graft to a child with acute lymphoblastic leukemia.

To note about this clonotype: This may be a read error, as it is one base from a much larger clone. V gene TRBV28 combines with J gene TRBJ2-7; 8 bases line up with TRBD2. In germline, CDR1 is MDHEN, CDR2 SYDVKM. This CDR3 contains 14 residues. Losses at the gene ends were 3 bases for V and 12 bases for J; bases not matched to a gene: 13. The CDR3 DNA reads as TGTGCCAGCAGTTTTAGCGGGACTAGTTCCCGTCCGTACTTC. Its protein is CASSFSGTSSRPYF.

The chain is built from TRBV6-2 or TRBV6-3 and TRBJ2-7, with D uncertain. Between the trimmed V and J ends, which lost 1 base and 2 bases, there was a span of 12 bases. CDR3 length: 15 residues. The germline gives CDR1 MNHEY, CDR2 SVGEGT. CDR3 bases: TGTGCCAGCAGTTACTTGGCTCTAGGCCCCTACGAGCAGTACTTC. It codes for CASSYLALGPYEQYF.

This clonotype was recorded at least ten times. The CDR3 coding sequence is TGTGCCACGGGGACTAGCGGGAAGGGATACAATGAGCAGTTCTTC. This encodes CATGTSGKGYNEQFF. V and J are TRBV10-3 and TRBJ2-1; 13 bases are shared with TRBD2. The CDR3 loop spans 15 amino acids. The V and J ends lost 10 bases and 4 bases, in that order; junction bases with no gene match: 7. Germline V gene lookup returns CDR1 ENHRY and CDR2 SYGVKD.

Ten or more counts support this clonotype. The rearrangement links TRBV20-1 to TRBJ2-7; D may be TRBD2 (7 bases). V was clipped by 5 bases and J by 5 bases, with 13 bases between them. The CDR3 is 12 residues long. The germline V gene encodes CDR1 DFQATT and CDR2 SNEGSKA (reference sequence). The CDR3 region is CSAGAGADEQYF. DNA for the CDR3: TGCAGTGCTGGGGCGGGGGCGGACGAGCAGTACTTC.

The V gene is TRBV18, the J gene TRBJ2-1; TRBD2 agrees at 8 bases. Germline CDR1 reads KGHSH; CDR2 reads LQKENI. This CDR3 contains 16 residues. The J segment lost 9 bases and the V segment lost 1 base, leaving 11 bases of the junction unmatched. CDR3: CASSPRRAGEASEQFF. The CDR3 nucleotides are TGTGCCAGCTCACCACGGAGAGCGGGGGAGGCTAGTGAGCAGTTCTTC.

This clonotype occurred many times. The J gene is TRBJ2-7, the V gene TRBV7-2, with D possibly matching TRBD1 (6 bases). V was cut by 3 bases and J by 2 bases, with 11 bases left in between. Germline CDR1 and CDR2: SGHTA and FQGNSA. This CDR3 has 14 residues. CDR3: CASSFARGTYEQYF. CDR3 DNA: TGTGCCAGCAGCTTCGCCAGGGGAACCTACGAGCAGTACTTC.

This clonotype has a count of ten or more. CDR3 region: CASSPYRDTQETQYF. Written as DNA, the CDR3 is TGTGCCAGCAGCCCCTACCGGGACACCCAAGAGACCCAGTACTTC. The rearrangement joins TRBV7-2 to TRBJ2-5; a weak D match, TRBD1 (6 bases). V lost 5 bases and J lost 1, with 14 bases in between. CDR3 length: 15 residues. Germline loops: CDR1 SGHTA, CDR2 FQGNSA.

This clonotype was seen many times. The rearrangement uses TRBV29-1 and TRBJ2-7; D possibly corresponds to TRBD1 (6 bases). V shed 5 bases and J shed 6 bases, with 17 bases lying between them. The CDR3 sequence is 13 residues long. Germline CDR1 SQVTM, CDR2 ANQGSEA. In nucleotides, the CDR3 is TGCAGCGTTTCTGTGTTGACAGGTGGCGAGCAGTACTTC. Amino acid sequence: CSVSVLTGGEQYF.

Ten or more counts support this clonotype. This chain connects TRBV4-3 to TRBJ1-2, with 7 bases fitting TRBD1. CDR3 size: 15 residues. CDR1 and CDR2 (germline): LGHNA, YSLEER. V lost 0 bases and J lost 3; bases outside the gene matches: 4. The CDR3 bases are TGCGCCAGCAGCCAAGAGTCAGGGGGATACTATGGCTACACCTTC. Translated: CASSQESGGYYGYTF.

This clonotype has at least ten counts. This chain uses TRBV24-1 with TRBJ2-5; 9 bases are a match to TRBD1. The germline V gene has CDR1 KGHDR and CDR2 SFDVKD. The length of the CDR3 is 16 residues. Trimming removed 3 bases from V and 3 bases from J; junction bases left unmatched: 7. This CDR3 reads CATSDPGTGREETQYF. CDR3 DNA sequence: TGTGCCACCAGTGATCCCGGGACAGGGCGTGAAGAGACCCAGTACTTC.

This clonotype has at least ten counts. The chain couples TRBV7-2 to TRBJ2-7; D is undetermined. There are 15 residues in the CDR3. V was cut by 6 bases and J by 1 base, with 16 bases left in between. Germline CDR1 and CDR2: SGHTA and FQGNSA. This chain's CDR3 is CASRSGPTISYEQYF. Here the CDR3 DNA reads TGTGCCAGCAGATCTGGTCCTACGATTTCCTACGAGCAGTACTTC.

This clonotype was seen at least ten times. This is likely a read error, given that the CDR3 carries no conserved phenylalanine or tryptophan at its end. The V call is TRBV5-1, the J call TRBJ2-7; the D is unclear. The CDR3 sequence is 12 residues long. Trimming removed 4 bases at V and 4 bases at J, with 9 bases between. Germline CDR1 SGHRS, CDR2 YFSETQ. The CDR3 protein is CASSSKLYEQYS. DNA for the CDR3: TGCGCCAGCAGCAGTAAATTGTACGAGCAGTACTCC.